The rows below give T cell receptor beta chains drawn from one sample of a study of blood T cells in healthy people across ages. TCRdb reprocessed the 5' RACE reads with MiXCR, giving one entry per CDR3 protein. The top ten clones hold over 3.5% of a sample with 1.5 million to 1.8 million distinct CDR3 sequences, 42% of them seen once. Sequenced material: blood. Receptor source: a woman aged 18-29 years in good health. Both conserved end residues are part of each CDR3. A D gene is named only where the DNA matches it firmly. Size is stated for part of the rows, as once, few or many counts, or as a class when the clone is expanded.

NA,NA,TRBJ2-5,TRBV20-1,CSAREAAALGQYF,TGCAGTGCTAGAGAAGCGGCAGCTCTTGGGCAGTACTTC
NA,once,TRBJ1-2,TRBV20-1,CSARDGPPTGYGYTF,TGCAGTGCTAGAGATGGCCCCCCTACCGGCTATGGCTACACCTTC
NA,NA,TRBJ2-3,TRBV5-1,CASSLVPGVVTDTKYF,TGCGCCAGCAGCTTGGTACCAGGGGTGGTCACAGATACGAAGTATTTT
TRBD1,NA,TRBJ2-5,TRBV5-1,CASSDAGTGFDWTQYF,TGCGCCAGCAGCGATGCCGGGACAGGTTTTGATTGGACCCAGTACTTC
NA,few,TRBJ1-2,TRBV12-3/TRBV12-4,CASSRTRAYYGYTF,TGTGCCAGCTCTCGTACCAGGGCTTACTATGGCTACACCTTC
NA,NA,TRBJ2-1,TRBV21-1,CASSKGGGVDQQFF,TGTGCCAGCAGCAAAGGAGGGGGGGTAGATCAGCAGTTCTTC
TRBD1,few,TRBJ2-1,TRBV28,CASSFSDRGLNEQFF,TGTGCCAGCAGTTTTAGTGACAGGGGGCTTAATGAGCAGTTCTTC
NA,NA,TRBJ1-2,TRBV4-1,CTSSQVGRVGYTF,TGCACCAGCAGCCAAGTAGGGCGAGTTGGCTACACCTTC
NA,few,TRBJ1-4,TRBV12-3/TRBV12-4,CASSLFGGEGEKLFF,TGTGCCAGCAGTTTATTCGGGGGGGAAGGTGAAAAACTGTTTTTT
TRBD2,NA,TRBJ2-3,TRBV27,CASSFLAAAGGPTDTQYF,TGTGCCAGCAGTTTCCTCGCAGCAGCGGGAGGACCCACAGATACGCAGTATTTT
TRBD1,many,TRBJ2-1,TRBV12-3/TRBV12-4,CASSPQGNEQFF,TGTGCCAGCAGCCCACAGGGGAATGAGCAGTTCTTC
TRBD2,NA,TRBJ2-7,TRBV28,CASSLWASGTASSYEQYF,TGTGCCAGCAGTTTATGGGCCAGCGGGACTGCTAGCTCCTACGAGCAGTACTTC
NA,NA,TRBJ2-2,TRBV4-3,CASSQNPNTGELFF,TGCGCCAGCAGCCAAAACCCGAACACCGGGGAGCTGTTTTTT
TRBD2,NA,TRBJ2-3,TRBV4-1,CASNQYPRTSGDSTDTQYF,TGCGCCAGCAACCAATACCCTCGGACTAGCGGGGATAGCACAGATACGCAGTATTTT
NA,NA,TRBJ1-1,TRBV12-3/TRBV12-4,CAIPGPGDLTEAFF,TGTGCCATCCCGGGGCCAGGGGACCTAACTGAAGCTTTCTTT
NA,NA,TRBJ2-3,TRBV6-5,CASSYADGSRDTQYF,TGTGCCAGCAGTTACGCGGACGGCTCCCGGGATACGCAGTATTTT
TRBD1,NA,TRBJ2-5,TRBV5-4,CASSSRDRGNEQYF,TGTGCCAGCAGCTCCCGGGACAGGGGTAATGAGCAGTACTTC
TRBD1,NA,TRBJ2-7,TRBV9,CASSVMPGQGLHEQYF,TGTGCCAGCAGCGTTATGCCGGGACAGGGGTTGCACGAGCAGTACTTC
NA,NA,TRBJ2-5,TRBV6-2/TRBV6-3,CASGYGSYQETQYF,TGTGCCAGCGGATACGGGAGCTACCAAGAGACCCAGTACTTC
NA,few,TRBJ2-7,TRBV3-1,CASRGPGHYEQYF,TGTGCCAGCAGAGGCCCAGGACACTACGAGCAGTACTTC
NA,few,TRBJ2-3,TRBV27,CATLGGIRPDTQYF,TGTGCCACCCTGGGGGGTATACGTCCAGATACGCAGTATTTT
TRBD2,few,TRBJ2-1,TRBV11-2,CASSALTSGRAFDEQFF,TGTGCCAGCAGCGCATTGACTAGCGGGAGGGCCTTTGATGAGCAGTTCTTC
NA,NA,TRBJ2-5,TRBV7-2,CASSFRRVGQTQYF,TGTGCCAGCAGCTTCCGACGGGTTGGACAGACCCAGTACTTC
TRBD2,NA,TRBJ2-1,TRBV12-3/TRBV12-4,CAGSLDGGRNEQFF,TGTGCCGGCAGTTTAGACGGCGGGAGGAATGAGCAGTTCTTC
TRBD2,NA,TRBJ2-1,TRBV24-1,CATSESGLASKREQFF,TGTGCCACCAGTGAATCGGGACTAGCGTCAAAGAGGGAGCAGTTCTTC
TRBD1,few,TRBJ1-4,TRBV7-9,CASSGTGGERKLFF,TGTGCCAGCAGCGGGACAGGGGGCGAGAGAAAACTGTTTTTT
NA,NA,TRBJ1-4,TRBV18,CASSLSLNEKLFF,TGTGCCAGCTCACTCTCCTTGAATGAAAAACTGTTTTTT
TRBD2,few,TRBJ2-7,TRBV7-8,CASSSTGLAGGPYEQYF,TGTGCCAGCAGCTCTACTGGACTAGCGGGGGGCCCTTACGAGCAGTACTTC
TRBD1,NA,TRBJ1-5,TRBV28,CASSSRGGNQPQHF,TGTGCCAGCAGTAGCAGGGGGGGCAATCAGCCCCAGCATTTT
NA,NA,TRBJ1-6,TRBV25-1,CASSEYLRSPLHF,TGTGCCAGCAGTGAATATCTCCGTTCACCCCTCCACTTT
NA,once,TRBJ1-1,TRBV7-2,CASSLVHNGEAFF,TGTGCCAGCAGCTTAGTCCATAACGGTGAAGCTTTCTTT
TRBD2,NA,TRBJ2-2,TRBV7-2,CASSLASGAVLVPGELFF,TGTGCCAGCAGCTTAGCTAGCGGGGCGGTATTGGTTCCCGGGGAGCTGTTTTTT
NA,NA,TRBJ1-2,TRBV4-3,CASSQDRGTGPIYGYTF,TGCGCCAGCAGCCAAGATAGGGGCACAGGGCCCATCTATGGCTACACCTTC
TRBD2,NA,TRBJ2-1,TRBV27,CASSLRAGGVEQFF,TGTGCCAGCAGTTTAAGAGCGGGAGGGGTTGAGCAGTTCTTC
NA,few,TRBJ1-2,TRBV6-6,CASTPRQVANYGYTF,TGTGCCAGCACCCCAAGACAGGTGGCCAACTATGGCTACACCTTC
TRBD2,NA,TRBJ2-4,TRBV12-3/TRBV12-4,CASSPGGAGKNIQYF,TGTGCCAGCAGCCCGGGGGGGGCTGGCAAAAACATTCAGTACTTC
NA,few,TRBJ1-1,TRBV15,CATSRAGRELAFF,TGTGCCACCAGCAGAGCAGGTCGGGAGCTGGCTTTCTTT
NA,NA,TRBJ2-3,TRBV27,CASSFAPTDTQYF,TGTGCCAGCAGTTTCGCCCCCACAGATACGCAGTATTTT
NA,NA,TRBJ1-2,TRBV7-9,CASSADSHYGYTF,TGTGCCAGCAGCGCGGACAGTCACTATGGCTACACCTTC
NA,NA,TRBJ2-3,TRBV2,CASSVFGGNPDTQYF,TGTGCCAGCTCAGTGTTCGGGGGTAATCCAGATACGCAGTATTTT
TRBD1,NA,TRBJ2-5,TRBV4-2,CASSQDGTGVETQYF,TGTGCCAGCAGCCAAGACGGAACAGGGGTAGAGACCCAGTACTTC
TRBD2,NA,TRBJ2-7,TRBV6-5,CASSYSSGDSYEQYF,TGTGCCAGCAGTTACTCGAGCGGGGACTCCTACGAGCAGTACTTC
NA,NA,TRBJ1-1,TRBV10-3,CAISEASRATEAFF,TGTGCCATCAGTGAGGCGAGCAGGGCCACTGAAGCTTTCTTT
NA,NA,TRBJ2-2,TRBV20-1,CSVTGIGNTGELFF,TGCAGTGTCACGGGAATAGGGAACACCGGGGAGCTGTTTTTT
NA,NA,TRBJ1-2,TRBV7-2,CASSLSLVYGYTF,TGTGCCAGCAGCTTAAGCCTGGTCTATGGCTACACCTTC